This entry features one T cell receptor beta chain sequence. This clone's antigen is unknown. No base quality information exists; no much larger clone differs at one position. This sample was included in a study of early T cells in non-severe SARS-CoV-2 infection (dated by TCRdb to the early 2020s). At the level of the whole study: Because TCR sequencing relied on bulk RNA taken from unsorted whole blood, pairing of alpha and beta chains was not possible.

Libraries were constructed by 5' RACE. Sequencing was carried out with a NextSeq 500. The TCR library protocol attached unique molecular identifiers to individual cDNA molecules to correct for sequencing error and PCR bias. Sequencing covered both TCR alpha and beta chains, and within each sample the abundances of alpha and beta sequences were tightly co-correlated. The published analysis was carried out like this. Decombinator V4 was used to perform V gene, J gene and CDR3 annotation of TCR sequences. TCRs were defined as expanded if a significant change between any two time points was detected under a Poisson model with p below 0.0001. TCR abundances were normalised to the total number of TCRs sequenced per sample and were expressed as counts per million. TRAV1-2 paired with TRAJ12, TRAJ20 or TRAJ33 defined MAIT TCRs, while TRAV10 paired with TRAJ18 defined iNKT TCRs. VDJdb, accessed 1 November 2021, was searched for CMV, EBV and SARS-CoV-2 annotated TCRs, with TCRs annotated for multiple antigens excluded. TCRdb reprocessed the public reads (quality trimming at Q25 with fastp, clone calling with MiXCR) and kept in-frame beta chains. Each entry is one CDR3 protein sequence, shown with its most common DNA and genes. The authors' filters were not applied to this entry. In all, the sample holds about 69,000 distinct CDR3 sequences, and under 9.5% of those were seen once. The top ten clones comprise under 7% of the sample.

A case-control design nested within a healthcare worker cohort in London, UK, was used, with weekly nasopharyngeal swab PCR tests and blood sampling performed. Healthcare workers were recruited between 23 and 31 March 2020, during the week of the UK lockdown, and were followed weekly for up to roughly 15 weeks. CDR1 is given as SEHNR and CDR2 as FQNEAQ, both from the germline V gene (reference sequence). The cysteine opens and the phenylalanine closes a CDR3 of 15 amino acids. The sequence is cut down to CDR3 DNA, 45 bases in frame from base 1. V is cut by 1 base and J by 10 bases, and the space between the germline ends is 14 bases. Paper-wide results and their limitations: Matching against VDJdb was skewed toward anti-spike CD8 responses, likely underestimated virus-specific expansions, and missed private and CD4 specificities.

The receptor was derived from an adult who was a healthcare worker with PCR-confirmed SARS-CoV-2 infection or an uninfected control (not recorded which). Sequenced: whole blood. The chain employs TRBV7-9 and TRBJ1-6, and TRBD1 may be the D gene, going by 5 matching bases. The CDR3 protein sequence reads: CASSLDQARTSPLHF. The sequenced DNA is TGTGCCAGCAGCTTAGATCAGGCTCGGACATCACCCCTCCACTTT. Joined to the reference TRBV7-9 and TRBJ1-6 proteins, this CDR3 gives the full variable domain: DTGVSQNPRHKITKRGQNVTFRCDPISEHNRLYWYRQTLGQGPEFLTYFQNEAQLEKSRLLSDRFSAERPKGSFSTLEIQRTEQGDSAMYLCASSLDQARTSPLHFGNGTRLTVT.